What follows describes a single T cell receptor (beta chain). Antigen: not known. The record originates from a study of cytomegalovirus exposure and HLA in healthy donors. Study as a whole: Findings of an earlier analysis included some 120 million unique TCR beta sequences from 190 million or so T cells. General observations from the study: A missense DCLRE1C variant was associated with V- and J-gene trimming of TCR beta chains in a later analysis, and an independent cohort replicated the association. Among CMV-associated TCR beta chains, most appeared HLA-restricted in a later analysis. The study labeled more than 150 TCR beta chains cytomegalovirus-associated.

V lost 3 bases to trimming and J lost 4 bases, with 18 bases between them. Germline V gene data show CDR1 as MGHDK and CDR2 as SYGVNS. CDR3 length: 16 amino acids. The PCR used 60 Vbeta and 13 Jbeta primers. Measured with immunoSEQ multiplex PCR; TCRdb has only the in-frame clones, and not every one. The data hold approximately 100,000 clones, with about 80% observed a single time. Sequencing input: PBMCs. The chain is built from TRBV25-1 and TRBJ2-5; TRBD2 might be the D (6 bases). The sequence was collected from a woman aged 40 to 50 in good health and CMV-seropositive. The CDR3 DNA sequence: TGTGCCAGCAGTGACTCGGAGGGGCCGAGAGGAGAGACCCAGTACTTC. Amino acids: CASSDSEGPRGETQYF.